These 6 T cell receptor beta chains came from one sample sequenced in a study of immune cell composition in non-small cell lung cancer. TCRdb's table, derived via immunoSEQ multiplex PCR, lists solely in-frame clones and lacks some. The table shows 7,200 or so clones, with around 67% occurring only once. Normal lung was sampled as far from the tumour as possible, at least 3 cm. The sequenced sample was non-adjacent lung tissue. The receptors stem from a human donor with non-small cell lung cancer.

This clone has a handful of counts. This chain uses TRBV5-1 with TRBJ1-1, with a possible D match to TRBD1 (5 bases). From germline, CDR1 is SGHRS and CDR2 YFSETQ. Trimming stripped 3 bases from V and 6 bases from J, with 18 bases between. The CDR3 is 15 amino acids. CDR3 region: CASSSTTGVVAEAFF. The CDR3 nucleotides are TGCGCCAGCAGCTCGACGACGGGGGTGGTGGCTGAAGCTTTCTTT.

The V call is TRBV5-4, the J call TRBJ1-1; 8 bases match TRBD1. Germline-derived CDR1 and CDR2 are SGHNT and YYREEE (reference sequence). V was pared by 1 base and J by 6 bases, with 5 bases of the junction left unmatched. The CDR3 totals 14 residues. CDR3 amino acids: CASSLNRGDSEAFF. DNA of the CDR3: TGTGCCAGCAGCTTGAACAGGGGGGATTCTGAAGCTTTCTTT. Combining the CDR3 with reference TRBV5-4 and TRBJ1-1 gives the whole variable domain ETGVTQSPTHLIKTRGQQVTLRCSSQSGHNTVSWYQQALGQGPQFIFQYYREEENGRGNFPPRFSGLQFPNYSSELNVNALELDDSALYLCASSLNRGDSEAFFGQGTRLTVV.

This clone was observed once. This rearrangement joins TRBV5-5 to TRBJ2-1, with D unclear. Looked up from germline, CDR1 is SGHKS and CDR2 is YYEKEE (reference sequence). The CDR3 totals 15 residues. V lost 2 bases and J lost 1, with 10 bases in between. In DNA form, the CDR3 reads TGTGCCAGCAGCTTTATAGTCGTGTCCTACAATGAGCAGTTCTTC. This translates into CASSFIVVSYNEQFF. Variable domain in full (rest from reference TRBV5-5 and TRBJ2-1): DAGVTQSPTHLIKTRGQQVTLRCSPISGHKSVSWYQQVLGQGPQFIFQYYEKEERGRGNFPDRFSARQFPNYSSELNVNALLLGDSALYLCASSFIVVSYNEQFFGPGTRLTVL.

This clone was counted only a few times. The rearrangement joins TRBV30 to TRBJ1-1; D is unresolved. V was pared by 1 base and J by 1 base, with 16 bases between. CDR3 length equals 16 residues. Germline assignment: CDR1 GTSNPN and CDR2 SVGIG (reference sequence). As DNA, the CDR3 is TGTGCCTGGAGTGACCTCGGTTTATCAGGGAACACTGAAGCTTTCTTT. Amino acid sequence: CAWSDLGLSGNTEAFF. Using reference TRBV30 and TRBJ1-1 for the parts outside the CDR3, the full variable domain is SQTIHQWPATLVQPVGSPLSLECTVEGTSNPNLYWYRQAAGRGLQLLFYSVGIGQISSEVPQNLSASRPQDRQFILSSKKLLLSDSGFYLCAWSDLGLSGNTEAFFGQGTRLTVV.

By its share, this clone is large (0.1 to 1%). V and J are TRBV10-2 and TRBJ1-4; 7 bases align to TRBD1. The germline gives CDR1 WSHSY, CDR2 SAAADI. The CDR3 is 14 amino acids. Germline trimming cut 4 bases from V and 5 bases from J; bases unmatched to any gene: 4. CDR3 amino acids: CASSATGKNEKLFF. In DNA, the CDR3 is TGCGCCAGCAGTGCGACAGGGAAGAATGAAAAACTGTTTTTT.

This clone was detected only once. The V gene is TRBV6-6, the J gene TRBJ2-5; weak D call: TRBD1 (5 bases). The CDR3 spans 11 residues. The V and J ends lost 6 bases and 13 bases respectively, with 15 bases between them. Germline lookup yields CDR1 MNHNY and CDR2 SVGAGI (reference sequence). The CDR3 DNA reads as TGTGCCAGCAGCCCTCAACAGGTGCTGTACTTC. Its protein is CASSPQQVLYF.